These 23 T cell receptor beta chains came from one sample sequenced in a study of blood T cell repertoires in COVID-19. Profiled with immunoSEQ multiplex PCR; TCRdb holds only in-frame clones, not every one. The sample lists 200,000 to 300,000 clones; around 84% were seen once. Sequencing was done on a sample of peripheral blood. Receptors originate from a woman in her fifties or sixties with COVID-19, enrolled during active disease.

J is TRBJ1-1 and V is TRBV12-5, with TRBD1 identical over 7 bases. Germline lookup yields CDR1 LGHNT and CDR2 FRNRAP. The CDR3 extends over 17 amino acids. V shed 4 bases and J 0 bases; nucleotides not matched to a gene: 11. The DNA of the CDR3 is TGTGCTAGTGGTTCCACACGACAGGGACGCCTGAACACTGAAGCTTTCTTT. Amino acids: CASGSTRQGRLNTEAFF.

V gene TRBV18 combines with J gene TRBJ1-4; 7 bases are a match to TRBD1. Germline CDR1 and CDR2: KGHSH and LQKENI. This CDR3 contains 12 residues. After removal of 4 bases from V and 8 bases from J, the junction contained 1 base not matched to a gene. The CDR3 sequence: CASSQTGEKLFF. The CDR3, as DNA: TGTGCCAGCTCACAGACAGGGGAAAAACTGTTTTTT.

This chain links TRBV5-1 with TRBJ2-2; 10 positions match TRBD1. The V and J ends lost 4 bases and 4 bases, in that order; junction bases with no gene match: 4. CDR1 is SGHRS and CDR2 is YFSETQ in the germline V gene. CDR3 size: 15 residues. CDR3 coding DNA: TGCGCCAGCAGCCGGGACAGGGGTAGCACCGGGGAGCTGTTTTTT. Amino acids: CASSRDRGSTGELFF.

The CDR3 DNA reads TGCGCCAGCAGCTTGGGAGGGTATGGAAACACCATATATTTT. Its translation: CASSLGGYGNTIYF. V is TRBV5-1 and J is TRBJ1-3; D uncertain. CDR3 length: 14 amino acids. V was shortened by 0 bases and J by 3 bases, with 7 bases between the two germline ends. Per the germline V gene, CDR1 is SGHRS and CDR2 is YFSETQ.

This chain joins TRBV28 and TRBJ2-2, with 13 bases fitting TRBD2. Per the germline V gene, CDR1 is MDHEN and CDR2 is SYDVKM. The CDR3 runs 16 residues. Trimming at V came to 3 bases and at J to 7 bases, leaving 5 bases not matched to a gene. The chain's CDR3 is CASSLRLAGGNGELFF. The CDR3 bases are TGTGCCAGCAGTTTGAGACTAGCGGGAGGAAACGGGGAGCTGTTTTTT.

The chain carries TRBV19 and TRBJ2-1; tentatively, D is TRBD2 (6 bases). This CDR3 has 14 residues. In germline, CDR1 is LNHDA, CDR2 SQIVND (reference sequence). Trimming cost V 5 bases and J 4 bases, with 12 bases left between them. CDR3 protein: CASSLLARYNEQFF. CDR3 DNA: TGTGCCAGTAGTCTTCTAGCGAGATACAATGAGCAGTTCTTC.

This chain joins TRBV2 and TRBJ2-3; maybe TRBD2 (5 bases). V shed 8 bases and J shed 1 base, with 16 bases lying between them. Germline V gene data show CDR1 as SNHLY and CDR2 as FYNNEI. The CDR3 is 15 amino acids. The CDR3 is CASQRRIDGTDTQYF. DNA of the CDR3: TGTGCCAGCCAGCGGCGGATCGACGGCACAGATACGCAGTATTTT.

The rearrangement uses TRBV18 and TRBJ2-2; tentative D call: TRBD1 (6 bases). The CDR3 contains 14 residues. Per the germline V gene, CDR1 is KGHSH and CDR2 is LQKENI. V lost 3 bases and J lost 6, with 11 bases in between. In nucleotides, the CDR3 is TGTGCCAGCTCACCGGGGGCGGACGCCGGGGAGCTGTTTTTT. Residues: CASSPGADAGELFF.

In its sample, this clone was seen once. The chain joins TRBV6-2 or TRBV6-3 to TRBJ1-1, with 7 bases aligning to TRBD1. Germline CDR1 is MNHEY and CDR2 is SVGEGT. With 5 bases clipped from V and 1 base from J, the junction kept 13 bases outside the gene matches. CDR3 length: 17 residues. CDR3 sequence reads: CASSPTPTGHGNTEAFF. The CDR3 DNA sequence: TGTGCCAGCAGTCCAACCCCGACAGGGCACGGGAACACTGAAGCTTTCTTT.

The chain carries TRBV11-1 and TRBJ2-3; D gene uncertain. Germline V gene lookup returns CDR1 SGHAT and CDR2 FQDESV (reference sequence). The CDR3 loop spans 16 amino acids. Trimming removed 4 bases from V and 1 base from J, with 15 bases in between. The CDR3 DNA sequence: TGTGCCAGCAGCTCTGACAACACCTGGGGCACAGATACGCAGTATTTT. Amino acids: CASSSDNTWGTDTQYF.

This chain uses TRBV19 with TRBJ2-2, with 7 bases lining up with TRBD2. Germline CDR1 and CDR2: LNHDA and SQIVND (reference sequence). The CDR3 extends over 15 amino acids. V lost 5 bases, J lost 1 base, and 4 bases stayed unmatched. The CDR3 loop reads CASSGVAGNTGELFF. In DNA, the CDR3 is TGTGCCAGTAGTGGGGTAGCGGGGAACACCGGGGAGCTGTTTTTT.

The chain links TRBV24-1 to TRBJ1-2, with D perhaps TRBD1 (6 bases). Germline lookup yields CDR1 KGHDR and CDR2 SFDVKD. The CDR3 length is 14 residues. Trimming shortened V by 6 bases and J by 8 bases, and 18 bases separated the two germline ends. The CDR3, as DNA: TGTGCCACCAGTCCCGGGGGGCAGGGTGTCGGCTACACCTTC. Its translation: CATSPGGQGVGYTF.

This chain uses TRBV6-5 with TRBJ2-7; 7 nucleotides line up with TRBD2. V lost 5 bases to trimming and J lost 3 bases; unmatched junction nucleotides: 10. The germline CDR1 and CDR2 sequences are MNHEY and SVGAGI. CDR3 length: 15 residues. The CDR3 sequence is CASSRASGSVYEQYF. CDR3 nucleotide sequence: TGTGCCAGCAGTCGGGCTAGCGGATCCGTCTACGAGCAGTACTTC.

The genes are TRBV6-2 or TRBV6-3 and TRBJ1-1, with 8 bases lining up with TRBD1. Per germline, CDR1 MNHEY and CDR2 SVGEGT. V lost 0 bases, J lost 5 bases, and 17 bases stayed unmatched. The CDR3 contains 19 residues. In nucleotides, the CDR3 is TGTGCCAGCAGTTACTCGACGTCGAATACAGGGGGTCGTTGGACTGAAGCTTTCTTT. Encoded protein: CASSYSTSNTGGRWTEAFF.

The sample holds one count of this clone. In nucleotides, the CDR3 is TGTGCCAGCAGCTCCGGGACTAGCGGGCAACACCAAGAGACCCAGTACTTC. Translated, it gives CASSSGTSGQHQETQYF. The rearrangement links TRBV5-8 to TRBJ2-5, with 12 bases matching TRBD2. The ends lost 3 bases at V and 0 bases at J; junction bases unmatched: 6. CDR3 size: 17 residues. The germline V gene encodes CDR1 SGHTS and CDR2 YDEGEE.

This clone was seen at least ten times. This chain connects TRBV19 to TRBJ1-5; D is unclear. The CDR3 length is 13 residues. V shed 5 bases and J shed 3 bases, with 8 bases lying between them. Germline V gene lookup returns CDR1 LNHDA and CDR2 SQIVND (reference sequence). The CDR3 region has the DNA TGTGCCAGTAGTGACACATCCAATCAGCCCCAGCATTTT. This translates into CASSDTSNQPQHF.

This chain joins TRBV5-1 and TRBJ1-1, with D uncertain. CDR1 and CDR2 (germline): SGHRS, YFSETQ. Trimming shortened V by 1 base and J by 0 bases, and 7 bases separated the two germline ends. The CDR3 contains 14 residues. The CDR3 DNA sequence: TGCGCCAGCAGCTTGTCACACCTGAACACTGAAGCTTTCTTT. Protein: CASSLSHLNTEAFF.

V is TRBV7-9 and J is TRBJ2-7; 12 nucleotides line up with TRBD2. Germline values: CDR1 SEHNR, CDR2 FQNEAQ (reference sequence). This CDR3 is 17 amino acids long. Trimming at V came to 1 base and at J to 7 bases, leaving 11 bases not matched to a gene. Written as DNA, the CDR3 is TGTGCCAGCAGCTTAGTCCTAGCGGGAGGGCCGGGAATGGAGCAGTACTTC. It yields the protein CASSLVLAGGPGMEQYF.

The chain uses TRBV23-1 and TRBJ2-5; D may be TRBD2 (5 bases). TRBV23-1 is known as an ORF, though its function is uncertain. The CDR3 totals 16 residues. V lost 6 bases to trimming and J lost 5 bases, with 22 bases between them. This CDR3 reads CASSPSRGNLRETQYF. The CDR3 DNA reads TGCGCCAGCAGCCCCAGTCGAGGGAATCTTCGGGAGACCCAGTACTTC.

The sample holds a few counts of this clone. The gene calls are TRBV9 and TRBJ2-1, with TRBD2 matching 9 bases. V shed 6 bases, J shed 5 bases, and the junction held 6 bases outside the gene matches. CDR1 and CDR2 from the germline V gene are SGDLS and YYNGEE. CDR3 length equals 14 residues. CDR3 in amino acids: CASTGVAGDNEQFF. The CDR3 DNA reads as TGTGCCAGCACGGGAGTAGCGGGAGACAATGAGCAGTTCTTC.

V is TRBV28 and J is TRBJ1-3; 10 bases are a match to TRBD1. Germline loops: CDR1 MDHEN, CDR2 SYDVKM. This CDR3 contains 17 residues. The V segment lost 5 bases and the J segment 0 bases; nucleotides outside the gene matches: 7. In nucleotides, the CDR3 is TGTGCCAGCAGTCCGTCGACAGGGGGCGTCTCTGGAAACACCATATATTTT. Protein: CASSPSTGGVSGNTIYF. The variable domain in full, with the rest retrieved from reference TRBV28 and TRBJ1-3, is DVKVTQSSRYLVKRTGEKVFLECVQDMDHENMFWYRQDPGLGLRLIYFSYDVKMKEKGDIPEGYSVSREKKERFSLILESASTNQTSMYLCASSPSTGGVSGNTIYFGEGSWLTVV.

The genes are TRBV4-1 and TRBJ2-7, with TRBD2 as a possible D gene (5 bases). Trimming shortened V by 2 bases and J by 6 bases, and 23 bases separated the two germline ends. CDR3 length: 17 amino acids. In germline, CDR1 is MGHRA, CDR2 YSYEKL. CDR3 residues: CASSQSGLPLPEGEQYF. The CDR3 region has the DNA TGCGCCAGCAGCCAATCAGGTCTCCCCCTCCCCGAGGGCGAGCAGTACTTC.

The chain joins TRBV5-7 to TRBJ1-2, with no clear D. TRBV5-7 is reported as an ORF; its role is uncertain. CDR3 length equals 13 residues. V lost 4 bases to trimming and J lost 4 bases, with 11 bases between them. This CDR3 reads CASSLGLPYGYTF. In DNA, the CDR3 is TGTGCCAGCAGCCTAGGACTTCCCTATGGCTACACCTTC.